The entry below describes one T cell receptor beta chain. This record comes from a study of blood T cell repertoires in COVID-19. Study summary: COVID-19 samples from acute and convalescent phases originated in the United States, Italy and Spain. PBMCs, B-cell-depleted T cells, or T cells were the source of the cDNA or gDNA that made up the material.

This CDR3 contains 15 residues. The V gene's germline CDR1 is KGHSH and CDR2 LQKENI. V was pared by 0 bases and J by 0 bases, with 8 bases between. Profiled with immunoSEQ multiplex PCR; TCRdb holds only in-frame clones, not every one. The data show roughly 200,000 clones, with around 90% seen just once and 9.5% to 15% held by the top ten. This receptor was identified in a woman between 18 and 30 years old who had recovered from COVID-19. The chain joins TRBV18 to TRBJ1-1, with D possibly matching TRBD1 (5 bases). Input material: peripheral blood. The chain's CDR3 is CASSPPRALNTEAFF. In DNA, the CDR3 is TGTGCCAGCTCACCACCCAGGGCATTGAACACTGAAGCTTTCTTT.